This is a list of T cell receptor beta chains from one sample in a study of T cell repertoires in cytomegalovirus infection. TCRdb recomputed calls from the reads with MiXCR, one row per CDR3 protein. The sample holds nearly 550,000 distinct CDR3 sequences, about 17% seen once. Sequenced input: CD8+ T cells from PBMCs. All receptors derive from a human donor in good health (CMV status not recorded). Some clones in this sample may be carry-over from other donors' samples. Each CDR3 is given with its conserved first and last residue. The D gene is left open where the match is weak. Where a row states a size, it is once, few, many or the class of an expanded clone; other rows omit it.

>.|TRBJ2-1|TRBV3-1|.
CASSPDWDEQFF
TGTGCCAGCAGCCCTGACTGGGATGAGCAGTTCTTC
>.|TRBJ2-7|TRBV5-1|.
CASSLDRGPAYEQYF
TGCGCCAGCAGCTTGGATCGGGGGCCCGCCTACGAGCAGTACTTC
>.|TRBJ2-5|TRBV28|few
CASSESPRVQRETQYF
TGTGCCAGCAGTGAATCCCCCCGGGTCCAGCGGGAGACCCAGTACTTC
>.|TRBJ2-2|TRBV27|many
CASSFDRTGELFF
TGTGCCAGCAGTTTTGACAGGACCGGGGAGCTGTTTTTT
>.|TRBJ2-1|TRBV7-9|many
CASSLMRGRDNEQFF
TGTGCCAGCAGCTTAATGCGGGGAAGGGACAATGAGCAGTTCTTC
>TRBD2|TRBJ2-1|TRBV6-1|many
CASSGAGGHEQFF
TGTGCCAGCAGTGGAGCGGGGGGACATGAGCAGTTCTTC
>.|TRBJ1-5|TRBV19|many
CASRMGRGDQPQHF
TGTGCCAGTAGGATGGGGCGAGGGGATCAGCCCCAGCATTTT
>TRBD2|TRBJ2-1|TRBV10-3|many
CAISEYSTSGRWNEQFF
TGTGCCATCAGTGAGTATTCGACTAGCGGGAGGTGGAATGAGCAGTTCTTC
>TRBD1|TRBJ2-7|TRBV6-5|many
CASSSAGQGMSYEQYF
TGTGCCAGCAGTTCCGCGGGACAGGGGATGTCCTACGAGCAGTACTTC
>.|TRBJ2-6|TRBV27|.
CASSLARPGANVLTF
TGTGCCAGCAGTTTGGCTCGCCCTGGGGCCAACGTCCTGACTTTC
>.|TRBJ1-2|TRBV4-1|.
CASSQGAGYGYTF
TGCGCCAGCAGCCAAGGGGCGGGCTATGGCTACACCTTC
>TRBD2|TRBJ2-1|TRBV29-1|many
CSVEGGDYYNEQFF
TGCAGCGTTGAAGGAGGGGACTACTACAATGAGCAGTTCTTC
>.|TRBJ1-2|TRBV25-1|.
CASSDSSHGYTF
TGTGCCAGCAGTGACAGCTCTCATGGCTACACCTTC
>.|TRBJ2-1|TRBV7-6|many
CASSPGTGNEQFF
TGTGCCAGCAGCCCTGGGACTGGAAATGAGCAGTTCTTC
>.|TRBJ2-7|TRBV7-9|.
CASMEGPRVYEQYF
TGTGCCAGCATGGAGGGGCCACGAGTATACGAGCAGTACTTC
>.|TRBJ2-4|TRBV4-2|.
CASSQDVTGQTKNIQYF
TGTGCCAGCAGCCAAGACGTAACGGGACAAACCAAAAACATTCAGTACTTC
>TRBD1|TRBJ1-1|TRBV6-6|many
CASSFDMGQLNTEAFF
TGTGCCAGCAGCTTCGACATGGGACAGTTGAACACTGAAGCTTTCTTT
>.|TRBJ1-1|TRBV9|.
CASSVDDLVGRNTEAFF
TGTGCCAGCAGCGTAGATGATCTTGTGGGGAGGAACACTGAAGCTTTCTTT
>TRBD1|TRBJ1-1|TRBV6-5|many
CASSFSGTGNTEAFF
TGTGCCAGCAGTTTCTCCGGGACAGGGAACACTGAAGCTTTCTTT
>TRBD1|TRBJ1-6|TRBV5-6|many
CASSLGTGGVSPLHF
TGTGCCAGCAGCTTGGGGACAGGAGGGGTTTCACCCCTCCACTTT
>.|TRBJ2-6|TRBV9|few
CASSVTVISGANVLTF
TGTGCCAGCAGCGTTACAGTTATCTCAGGGGCCAACGTCCTGACTTTC
>.|TRBJ1-1|TRBV7-9|few
CASSLDTGNTEAFF
TGTGCCAGCAGCTTAGATACAGGGAACACTGAAGCTTTCTTT
>.|TRBJ2-7|TRBV6-5|few
CASSYSGVLSYEQYF
TGTGCCAGCAGTTACTCAGGGGTCCTATCCTACGAGCAGTACTTC
>.|TRBJ2-3|TRBV9|.
CASSVDPADTQYF
TGTGCCAGCAGCGTAGATCCCGCTGATACGCAGTATTTT
>.|TRBJ1-3|TRBV6-5|few
CASSYAGSGNTIYF
TGTGCCAGCAGTTACGCAGGGTCGGGAAACACCATATATTTT
>.|TRBJ1-4|TRBV5-4|.
CASSIGGGRAANEKLFF
TGTGCCAGCAGCATTGGTGGGGGGCGTGCGGCTAATGAAAAACTGTTTTTT
>.|TRBJ1-5|TRBV4-1|many
CASSQDLRNQPQHF
TGCGCCAGCAGCCAAGATTTGCGCAATCAGCCCCAGCATTTT
>TRBD1|TRBJ1-5|TRBV5-1|few
CASSLEKGGEPQHF
TGCGCCAGCAGCTTGGAAAAAGGGGGCGAGCCCCAGCATTTT